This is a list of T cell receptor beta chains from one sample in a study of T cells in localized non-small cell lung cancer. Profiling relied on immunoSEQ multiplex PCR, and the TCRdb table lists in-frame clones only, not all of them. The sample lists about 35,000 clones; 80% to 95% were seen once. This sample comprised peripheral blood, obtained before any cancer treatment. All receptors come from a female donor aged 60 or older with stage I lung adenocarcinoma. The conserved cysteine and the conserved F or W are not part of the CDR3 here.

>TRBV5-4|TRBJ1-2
ASSLTGDSYGYT
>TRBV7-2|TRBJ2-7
ASSLVGGGPSYEQY
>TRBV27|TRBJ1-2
ASSYQGPNYGYT
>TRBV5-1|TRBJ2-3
ASSLGDSLVDTQY
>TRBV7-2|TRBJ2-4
ASSAGTGGLKNIQY
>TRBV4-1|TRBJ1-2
ASSQERGNYGYT
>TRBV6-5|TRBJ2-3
ASMSRGLEDTQY
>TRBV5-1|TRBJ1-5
ASSLDSNQPQH
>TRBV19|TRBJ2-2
ASSTGVAAGELF
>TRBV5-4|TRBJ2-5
ASRSEETQY
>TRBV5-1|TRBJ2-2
ASSREGARVNTGELF
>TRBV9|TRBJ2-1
ASSAGLAGLNNEQF
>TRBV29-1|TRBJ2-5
SVAGRLSKETQY
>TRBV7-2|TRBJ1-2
ASSLARGARDGYT
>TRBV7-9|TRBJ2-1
ASSRPQGAYNEQF
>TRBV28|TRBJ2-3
ASSLSSSTDTQY
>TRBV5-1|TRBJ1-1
ASSLQGAVNTEAF
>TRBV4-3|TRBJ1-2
ASSQDSRGLGYT
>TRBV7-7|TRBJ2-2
ASSSGLAGYTGELF
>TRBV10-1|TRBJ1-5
ASSAGGANQPQH
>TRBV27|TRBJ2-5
ASSPSFGAYETQY
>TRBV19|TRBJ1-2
ASSIDGQGNYGYT
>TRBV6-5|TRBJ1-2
ASKLQGTAGYT
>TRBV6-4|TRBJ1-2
ASSVTFPDRAGYT
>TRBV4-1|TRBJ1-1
ASSHVAGQPNTEAF
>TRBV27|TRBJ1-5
ASSSQGGGQPQH
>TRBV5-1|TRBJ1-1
ASSPRTGLPAEAF
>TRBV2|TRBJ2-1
ASSEGTDTANEQF
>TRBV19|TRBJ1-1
ASSETDRNTEAF
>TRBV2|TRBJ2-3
ASSEASGTNTDTQY
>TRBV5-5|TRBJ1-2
ASSLAGINYGYT
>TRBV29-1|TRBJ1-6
SVQGGGNSPLH
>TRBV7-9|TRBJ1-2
ASSLGGQGPHFNYGYT
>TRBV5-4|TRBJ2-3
ASSTGLNTDTQY
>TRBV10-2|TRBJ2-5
ASSPIAGRVETQY
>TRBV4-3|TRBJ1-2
ASSQEAGARSGYT
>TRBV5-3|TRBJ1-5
ARIQQGIGNQPQH
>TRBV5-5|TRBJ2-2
ASGQGVSGELF
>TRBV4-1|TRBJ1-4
ASSHPAVEKLF
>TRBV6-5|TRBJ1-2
ASSYSRTGRTYGYT
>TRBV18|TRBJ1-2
ASLRQAGYGYT
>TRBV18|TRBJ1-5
ASSPDSTDTQPQH
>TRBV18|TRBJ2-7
ASSPTQGRHEQY
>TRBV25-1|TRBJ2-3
ASSASGGPGTQY
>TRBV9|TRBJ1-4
ASSPSGEFNEKLF
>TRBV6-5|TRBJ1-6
ASSSTRQLLNSPLH
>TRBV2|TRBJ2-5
ASRNLGTGQETQY
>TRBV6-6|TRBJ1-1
ASVRVNTEAF
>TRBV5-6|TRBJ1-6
ASSLFMGRNSPLH
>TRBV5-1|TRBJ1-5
ASSLTGDSNQPQH
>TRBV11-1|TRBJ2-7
ASSSLPPGSHEQY
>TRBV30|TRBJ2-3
AWSVSLAGGADTQY
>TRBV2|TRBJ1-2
ASKDRGQGADT
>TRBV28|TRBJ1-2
ASSSLAAGAGGYT
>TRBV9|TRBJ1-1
ASSAPAGTGDTEAF